Following are 10 T cell receptor beta chains from one sample sequenced in a study of cytomegalovirus exposure and HLA in healthy donors. PCR used 60 Vbeta primers and 13 Jbeta primers. Measured with immunoSEQ multiplex PCR; TCRdb has only the in-frame clones, and not every one. The table has 110,000 to 150,000 clones, 78% seen once. The sample consisted of PBMCs. These receptor sequences come from a male donor in good health and CMV-seronegative.

The chain couples TRBV19 to TRBJ2-7; possible D gene TRBD2, 6 bases. The V end was cut by 2 bases, the J end by 6 bases, with 11 bases between. The CDR3 extends over 13 amino acids. The germline CDR1 and CDR2 sequences are LNHDA and SQIVND (reference sequence). The CDR3 DNA reads TGTGCCAGTAGTATACGGGGGTATGGCGAGCAGTACTTC. Translation gives CASSIRGYGEQYF.

Regarding this clone: Germline and junction disagree at one end, which may indicate a read error. This chain links TRBV2 with TRBJ2-7, with 7 bases fitting TRBD1. The V gene's germline CDR1 is SNHLY and CDR2 FYNNEI. CDR3 size: 14 residues. DNA of the CDR3: TGTGCCAGCAGTTGGACAGGAAAAACCTACGGGCAGTACTTC. The encoded protein is CASSWTGKTYGQYF.

The chain combines TRBV27 with TRBJ2-7, with D possibly TRBD2 on 6 matching bases. Trimming pared 8 bases from V and 3 bases from J, leaving 11 bases between. This CDR3 is built from 12 residues. Looked up from germline, CDR1 is MNHEY and CDR2 is SMNVEV (reference sequence). The CDR3 DNA sequence: TGTGCCAGCGGACTAATAAACTACGAGCAGTACTTC. This translates into CASGLINYEQYF.

The J gene is TRBJ2-7, the V gene TRBV5-4; D gene uncertain. Germline V gives CDR1 SGHNT, CDR2 YYREEE (reference sequence). Trimming removed 4 bases at V and 5 bases at J, with 13 bases between. The CDR3 has 13 residues. The CDR3 region has the DNA TGTGCCAGCAGCCCGCCAGGAATTCACGAGCAGTACTTC. This codes for CASSPPGIHEQYF.

The genes are TRBV15 and TRBJ2-7; 9 nucleotides match TRBD1. Germline V gene sequence: CDR1 LNHNV, CDR2 YYDKDF (reference sequence). With 2 bases clipped from V and 9 bases from J, the junction kept 14 bases outside the gene matches. The CDR3 loop spans 16 amino acids. The CDR3 nucleotides read TGTGCCACCAGCAGACGATACGGGACAGGGTTTTCCGGGCAGTACTTC. This encodes CATSRRYGTGFSGQYF.

This clone has just a few counts. The J gene is TRBJ1-2, the V gene TRBV19; D is perhaps TRBD1 (6 bases). Germline V gene lookup returns CDR1 LNHDA and CDR2 SQIVND (reference sequence). V gave up 7 bases and J gave up 6 bases, with 18 bases separating them. This CDR3 contains 14 residues. CDR3 DNA sequence: TGTGCCAGTACCGCACGGCGGGGGGCTAATGGCTACACCTTC. Translation gives CASTARRGANGYTF.

The chain combines TRBV4-2 with TRBJ2-7; no clear D gene. The CDR3 consists of 13 residues. The V end lost 0 bases, the J end lost 4 bases, and 7 bases lay between the germline ends. Germline lookup yields CDR1 LGHNA and CDR2 YNFKEQ. Written as DNA, the CDR3 is TGTGCCAGCAGCCAAGAGAGAATTTACGAGCAGTACTTC. It encodes CASSQERIYEQYF.

The chain carries TRBV5-4 and TRBJ2-1; the match to TRBD2 covers 11 bases. The germline CDR1 and CDR2 sequences are SGHNT and YYREEE (reference sequence). Losses at the gene ends were 4 bases for V and 4 bases for J; bases not matched to a gene: 7. The CDR3 runs to 16 residues. The CDR3 sequence is CASSPSGGPHYNEQFF. The CDR3 DNA reads as TGTGCCAGCAGCCCTAGCGGGGGGCCCCATTACAATGAGCAGTTCTTC.

Only a few counts were recorded for this clone. The chain employs TRBV7-9 and TRBJ2-1; D may be TRBD1 (6 bases). Germline-derived CDR1 and CDR2 are SEHNR and FQNEAQ (reference sequence). This CDR3 has 15 amino acids. V was pared by 6 bases and J by 1 base, with 13 bases between. CDR3 sequence (DNA): TGTGCCAGCAGGTTCGCAGGGGAATCCTACAATGAGCAGTTCTTC. Protein sequence: CASRFAGESYNEQFF. Full variable domain (rest looked up from reference TRBV7-9 and TRBJ2-1): DTGVSQNPRHKITKRGQNVTFRCDPISEHNRLYWYRQTLGQGPEFLTYFQNEAQLEKSRLLSDRFSAERPKGSFSTLEIQRTEQGDSAMYLCASRFAGESYNEQFFGPGTRLTVL.

The chain employs TRBV29-1 and TRBJ2-5, with 9 nucleotides matching TRBD1. The J call may be faulty, since TRBJ2-7 better matches the DNA end. The germline gives CDR1 SQVTM, CDR2 ANQGSEA. There are 15 residues in the CDR3. The CDR3 coding sequence is TGCAGCGTTGAAGGACAGGGGGACTACTCCTACGAGCAGTACTTC. Amino acids: CSVEGQGDYSYEQYF.